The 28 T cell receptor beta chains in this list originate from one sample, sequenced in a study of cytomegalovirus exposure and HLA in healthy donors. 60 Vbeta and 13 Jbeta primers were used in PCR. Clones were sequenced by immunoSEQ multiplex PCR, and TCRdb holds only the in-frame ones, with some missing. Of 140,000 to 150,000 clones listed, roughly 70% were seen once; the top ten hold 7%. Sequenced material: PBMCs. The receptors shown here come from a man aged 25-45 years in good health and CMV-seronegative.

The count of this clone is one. CDR3 in amino acids: CASSVSGGADTGELFF. CDR3 nucleotide sequence: TGTGCCAGTAGTGTTAGCGGGGGGGCCGACACCGGGGAGCTGTTTTTT. The chain links TRBV19 to TRBJ2-2; 11 nucleotides match TRBD2. Germline trimming cut 5 bases from V and 3 bases from J; bases unmatched to any gene: 5. Germline CDR1 LNHDA, CDR2 SQIVND (reference sequence). CDR3 length: 16 amino acids.

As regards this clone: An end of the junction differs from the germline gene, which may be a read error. In nucleotides, the CDR3 is TGTTCCAGCAGCTTCCATTCAGATACGCAGTATTTT. Its protein product is CSSSFHSDTQYF. This chain links TRBV7-9 with TRBJ2-3, with D unresolved. Germline V gene data show CDR1 as SEHNR and CDR2 as FQNEAQ (reference sequence). The CDR3 has 12 amino acids.

This chain's CDR3 is CASSLTGMTEAFF. As DNA, the CDR3 is TGTGCCAGCAGCTTGACAGGGATGACTGAAGCTTTCTTT. The rearrangement links TRBV11-3 to TRBJ1-1; 7 nucleotides match TRBD1. CDR1 and CDR2 from the germline V gene are SGHNT and YENEEA. The CDR3 sequence is 13 residues long. The V and J ends lost 3 bases and 5 bases, in that order; junction bases with no gene match: 3. The whole variable domain, remainder taken from reference TRBV11-3 and TRBJ1-1, is EAGVVQSPRYKIIEKKQPVAFWCNPISGHNTLYWYLQNLGQGPELLIRYENEEAVDDSQLPKDRFSAERLKGVDSTLKIQPAELGDSAVYLCASSLTGMTEAFFGQGTRLTVV.

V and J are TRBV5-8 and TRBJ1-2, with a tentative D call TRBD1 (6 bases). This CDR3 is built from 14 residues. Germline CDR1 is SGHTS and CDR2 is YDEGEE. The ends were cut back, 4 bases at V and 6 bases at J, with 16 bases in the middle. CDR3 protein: CASSLQGWKNGYTF. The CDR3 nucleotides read TGTGCCAGCAGCCTACAGGGATGGAAGAATGGCTACACCTTC.

CDR3 in amino acids: CASSLFGSGRDYNEQFF. CDR3 nucleotides: TGTGCCAGCAGCTTATTTGGTAGCGGGAGGGACTACAATGAGCAGTTCTTC. The chain couples TRBV7-9 to TRBJ2-1, with TRBD2 matching over 11 bases. The CDR3 spans 17 residues. The germline V gene encodes CDR1 SEHNR and CDR2 FQNEAQ (reference sequence). After removal of 2 bases from V and 3 bases from J, the junction contained 6 bases not matched to a gene. Looking up the rest from reference TRBV7-9 and TRBJ2-1 gives the full variable domain: DTGVSQNPRHKITKRGQNVTFRCDPISEHNRLYWYRQTLGQGPEFLTYFQNEAQLEKSRLLSDRFSAERPKGSFSTLEIQRTEQGDSAMYLCASSLFGSGRDYNEQFFGPGTRLTVL.

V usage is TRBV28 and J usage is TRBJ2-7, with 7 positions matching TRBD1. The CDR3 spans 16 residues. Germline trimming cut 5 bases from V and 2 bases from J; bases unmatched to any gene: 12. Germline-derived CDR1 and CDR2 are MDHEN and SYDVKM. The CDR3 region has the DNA TGTGCCAGCAGTCCAGGGACAGCCTCTGGCCCCTACGAGCAGTACTTC. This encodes CASSPGTASGPYEQYF.

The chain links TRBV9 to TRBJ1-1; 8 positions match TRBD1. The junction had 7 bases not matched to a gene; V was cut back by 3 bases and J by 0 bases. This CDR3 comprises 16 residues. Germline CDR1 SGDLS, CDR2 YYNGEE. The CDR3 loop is CASSARTGPMNTEAFF. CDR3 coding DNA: TGTGCCAGCAGCGCCCGGACAGGGCCCATGAACACTGAAGCTTTCTTT.

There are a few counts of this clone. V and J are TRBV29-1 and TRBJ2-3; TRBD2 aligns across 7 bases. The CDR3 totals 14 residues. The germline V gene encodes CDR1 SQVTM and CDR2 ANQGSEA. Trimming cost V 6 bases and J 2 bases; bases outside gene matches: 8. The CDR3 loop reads CSVYGRFDTDTQYF. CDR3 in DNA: TGCAGCGTGTACGGGAGGTTCGACACAGATACGCAGTATTTT.

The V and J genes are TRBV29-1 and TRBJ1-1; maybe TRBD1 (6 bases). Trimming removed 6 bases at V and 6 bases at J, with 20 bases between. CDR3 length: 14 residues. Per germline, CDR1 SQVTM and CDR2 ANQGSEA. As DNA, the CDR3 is TGCAGCGTCGCCGCCGGAACAGGGACCCCTGAAGCTTTCTTT. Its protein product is CSVAAGTGTPEAFF.

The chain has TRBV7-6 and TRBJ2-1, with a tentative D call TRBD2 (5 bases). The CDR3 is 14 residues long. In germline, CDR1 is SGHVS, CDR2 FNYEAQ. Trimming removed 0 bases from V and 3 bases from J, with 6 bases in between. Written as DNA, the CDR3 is TGTGCCAGCAGCTTAGCCGGGGTCTACAATGAGCAGTTCTTC. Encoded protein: CASSLAGVYNEQFF.

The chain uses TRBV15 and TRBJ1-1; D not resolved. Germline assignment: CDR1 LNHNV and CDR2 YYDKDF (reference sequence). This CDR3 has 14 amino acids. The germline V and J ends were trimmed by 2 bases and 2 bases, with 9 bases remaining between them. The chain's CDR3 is CATSRQVYNTEAFF. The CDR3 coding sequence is TGTGCCACCAGCAGACAGGTTTATAACACTGAAGCTTTCTTT. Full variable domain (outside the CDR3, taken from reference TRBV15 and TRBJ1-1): DAMVIQNPRYQVTQFGKPVTLSCSQTLNHNVMYWYQQKSSQAPKLLFHYYDKDFNNEADTPDNFQSRRPNTSFCFLDIRSPGLGDTAMYLCATSRQVYNTEAFFGQGTRLTVV.

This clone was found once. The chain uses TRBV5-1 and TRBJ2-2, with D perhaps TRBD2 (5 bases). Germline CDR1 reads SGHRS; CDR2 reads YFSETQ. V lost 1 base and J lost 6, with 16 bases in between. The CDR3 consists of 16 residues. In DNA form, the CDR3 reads TGCGCCAGCAGCTTGCTGACTATCCGTACGGCCGGGGAGCTGTTTTTT. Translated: CASSLLTIRTAGELFF. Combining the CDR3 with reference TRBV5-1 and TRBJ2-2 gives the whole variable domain KAGVTQTPRYLIKTRGQQVTLSCSPISGHRSVSWYQQTPGQGLQFLFEYFSETQRNKGNFPGRFSGRQFSNSRSEMNVSTLELGDSALYLCASSLLTIRTAGELFFGEGSRLTVL.

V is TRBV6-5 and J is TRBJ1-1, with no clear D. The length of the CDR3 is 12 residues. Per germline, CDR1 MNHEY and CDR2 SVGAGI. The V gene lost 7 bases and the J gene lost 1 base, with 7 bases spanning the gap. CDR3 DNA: TGTGCCAGCAAGCCATCGAACACTGAAGCTTTCTTT. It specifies CASKPSNTEAFF.

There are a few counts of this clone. CDR3 amino acids: CASSLEFRGGITEAFF. The CDR3 DNA follows: TGTGCCAGCAGTTTAGAGTTCAGGGGAGGGATCACTGAAGCTTTCTTT. V usage is TRBV28 and J usage is TRBJ1-1, with D maybe TRBD1 (6 bases). V dropped 2 bases and J dropped 4 bases, with 17 bases sitting between them. The germline V gene has CDR1 MDHEN and CDR2 SYDVKM. This CDR3 is built from 16 residues.

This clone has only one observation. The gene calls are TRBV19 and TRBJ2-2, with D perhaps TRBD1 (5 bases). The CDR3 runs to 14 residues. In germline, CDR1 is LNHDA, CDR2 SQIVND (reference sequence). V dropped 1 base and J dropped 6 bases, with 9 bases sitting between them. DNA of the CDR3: TGTGCCAGTAGTATAGGGGGCGACGCCGGGGAGCTGTTTTTT. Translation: CASSIGGDAGELFF. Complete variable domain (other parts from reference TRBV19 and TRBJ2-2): DGGITQSPKYLFRKEGQNVTLSCEQNLNHDAMYWYRQDPGQGLRLIYYSQIVNDFQKGDIAEGYSVSREKKESFPLTVTSAQKNPTAFYLCASSIGGDAGELFFGEGSRLTVL.

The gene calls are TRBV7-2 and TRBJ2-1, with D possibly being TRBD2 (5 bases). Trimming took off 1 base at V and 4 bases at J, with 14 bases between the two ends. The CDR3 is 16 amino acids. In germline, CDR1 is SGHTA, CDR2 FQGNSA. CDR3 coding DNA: TGTGCCAGCAGCTTAGTTAGGCTAGCTGTGTACAATGAGCAGTTCTTC. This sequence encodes CASSLVRLAVYNEQFF.

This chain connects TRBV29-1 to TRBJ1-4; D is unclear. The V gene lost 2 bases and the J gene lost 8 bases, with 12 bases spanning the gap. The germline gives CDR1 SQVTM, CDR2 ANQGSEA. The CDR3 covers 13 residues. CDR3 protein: CSVEQAGGEKLFF. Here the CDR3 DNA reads TGCAGCGTTGAACAGGCAGGCGGGGAAAAACTGTTTTTT.

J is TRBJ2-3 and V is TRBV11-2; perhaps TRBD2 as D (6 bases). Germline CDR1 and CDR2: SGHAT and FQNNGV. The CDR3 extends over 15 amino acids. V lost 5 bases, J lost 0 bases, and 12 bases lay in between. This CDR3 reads CASSLTRSSTDTQYF. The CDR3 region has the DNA TGTGCCAGCAGCCTGACTAGGTCGAGCACAGATACGCAGTATTTT.

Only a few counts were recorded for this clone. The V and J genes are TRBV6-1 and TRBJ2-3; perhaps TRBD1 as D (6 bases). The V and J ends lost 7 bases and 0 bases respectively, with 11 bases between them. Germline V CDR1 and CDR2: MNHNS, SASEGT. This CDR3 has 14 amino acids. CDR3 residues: CASKTGWSTDTQYF. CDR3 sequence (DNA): TGTGCCAGCAAAACAGGGTGGAGCACAGATACGCAGTATTTT.

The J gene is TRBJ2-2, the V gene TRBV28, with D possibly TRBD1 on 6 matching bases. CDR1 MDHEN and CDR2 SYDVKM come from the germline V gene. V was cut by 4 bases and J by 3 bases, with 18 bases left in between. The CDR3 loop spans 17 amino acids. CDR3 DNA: TGTGCCAGCAGTTCCCCTGCTGGGCAGGGGTACACCGGGGAGCTGTTTTTT. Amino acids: CASSSPAGQGYTGELFF.

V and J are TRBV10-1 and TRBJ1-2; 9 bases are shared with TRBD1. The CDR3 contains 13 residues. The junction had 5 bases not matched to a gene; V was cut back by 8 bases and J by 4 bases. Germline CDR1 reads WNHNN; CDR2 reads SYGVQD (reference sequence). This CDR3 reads CASSTGGVYGYTF. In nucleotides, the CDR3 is TGCGCCAGCTCCACAGGGGGCGTCTATGGCTACACCTTC.

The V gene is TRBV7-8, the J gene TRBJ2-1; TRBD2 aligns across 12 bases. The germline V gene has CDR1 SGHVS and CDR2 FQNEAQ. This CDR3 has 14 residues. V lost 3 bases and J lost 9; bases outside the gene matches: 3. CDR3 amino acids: CASSFLAGGSEQFF. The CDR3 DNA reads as TGTGCCAGCAGCTTTCTAGCGGGGGGGTCTGAGCAGTTCTTC.

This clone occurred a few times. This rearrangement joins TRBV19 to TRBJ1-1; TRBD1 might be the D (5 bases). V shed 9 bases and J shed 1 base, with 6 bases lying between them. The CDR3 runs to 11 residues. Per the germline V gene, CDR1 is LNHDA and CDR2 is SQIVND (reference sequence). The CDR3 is CASGQNTEAFF. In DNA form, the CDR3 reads TGTGCCAGCGGACAGAACACTGAAGCTTTCTTT.

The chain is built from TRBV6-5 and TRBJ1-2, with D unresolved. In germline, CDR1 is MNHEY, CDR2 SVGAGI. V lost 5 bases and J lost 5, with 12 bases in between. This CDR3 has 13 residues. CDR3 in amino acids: CASSLGRFYGYTF. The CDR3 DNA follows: TGTGCCAGCAGTCTCGGCAGGTTTTATGGCTACACCTTC.

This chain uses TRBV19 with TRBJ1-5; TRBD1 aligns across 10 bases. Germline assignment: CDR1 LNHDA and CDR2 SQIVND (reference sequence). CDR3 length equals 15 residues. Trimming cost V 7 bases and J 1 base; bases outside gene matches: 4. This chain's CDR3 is CASTGTGASNQPQHF. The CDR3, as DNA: TGTGCCAGTACCGGGACAGGGGCCAGCAATCAGCCCCAGCATTTT.

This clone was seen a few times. CDR3 protein: CASSYSTMGVEQYF. Here the CDR3 DNA reads TGTGCCAGCAGTTACTCGACCATGGGAGTAGAGCAGTACTTC. This sequence joins TRBV6-5 and TRBJ2-7, with a possible D match to TRBD2 (5 bases). In germline, CDR1 is MNHEY, CDR2 SVGAGI. The germline V and J ends were trimmed by 0 bases and 7 bases, with 13 bases remaining between them. The CDR3 runs 14 residues.

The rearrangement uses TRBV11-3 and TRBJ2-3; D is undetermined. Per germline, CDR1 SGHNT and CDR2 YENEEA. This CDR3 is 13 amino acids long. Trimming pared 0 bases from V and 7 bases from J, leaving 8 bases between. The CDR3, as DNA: TGTGCCAGCAGCTTAGATTTGAGGAATACGCAGTATTTT. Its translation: CASSLDLRNTQYF.

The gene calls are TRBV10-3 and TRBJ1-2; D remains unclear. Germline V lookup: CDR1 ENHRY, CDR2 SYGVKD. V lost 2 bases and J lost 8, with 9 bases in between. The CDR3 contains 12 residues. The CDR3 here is CAISESRSGYTF. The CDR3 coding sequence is TGTGCCATCAGTGAGAGCAGGTCGGGCTACACCTTC.